The 9 T cell receptor beta chains in this list originate from one sample, sequenced in a study of long-term antiretroviral therapy in people with HIV. Runs used v3.0 of the immunoSEQ assay and were done at survey level. The data were produced by immunoSEQ multiplex PCR, yet TCRdb's version contains in-frame clones alone and is incomplete. The data hold 25,000 to 30,000 clones, with 80% to 85% observed a single time. The sample consisted of unsorted PBMCs, taken 0.4 years after starting antiretroviral therapy. The receptors derive from a man between 18 and 35 years old with HIV.

This clone was detected only once. This chain links TRBV27 with TRBJ2-7; D uncertain. V dropped 5 bases and J dropped 4 bases, with 24 bases sitting between them. The CDR3 contains 17 residues. Germline CDR1 is MNHEY and CDR2 is SMNVEV (reference sequence). As DNA, the CDR3 is TGTGCCAGCAGTCCCGACGCAGCCGGTCTACTACCTTACGAGCAGTACTTC. Protein sequence: CASSPDAAGLLPYEQYF.

The chain employs TRBV10-3 and TRBJ1-2, with D uncertain. CDR1 ENHRY and CDR2 SYGVKD come from the germline V gene. V dropped 0 bases and J dropped 2 bases, with 7 bases sitting between them. The CDR3 has 14 amino acids. CDR3 nucleotides: TGTGCCATCAGTGAGTCCCCACCAAACTATGGCTACACCTTC. Its protein is CAISESPPNYGYTF.

J is TRBJ1-2 and V is TRBV6-5; tentatively, D is TRBD1 (6 bases). V lost 5 bases to trimming and J lost 5 bases, with 18 bases between them. Per the germline V gene, CDR1 is MNHEY and CDR2 is SVGAGI. The CDR3 is 15 amino acids. CDR3 in DNA: TGTGCCAGCAGTCCCCGGGGAGGGGGGAGGTATGGCTACACCTTC. Its protein is CASSPRGGGRYGYTF.

This sequence joins TRBV28 and TRBJ1-2; a possible D gene is TRBD1 (6 bases). Germline V gene sequence: CDR1 MDHEN, CDR2 SYDVKM. V was clipped by 3 bases and J by 4 bases, with 12 bases between them. The CDR3 is made up of 14 amino acids. CDR3 DNA sequence: TGTGCCAGCAGTTTGGGGCAGGGGTCCTATGGCTACACCTTC. Amino acids: CASSLGQGSYGYTF.

There are a few counts of this clone. The chain joins TRBV6-1 to TRBJ1-5; D not resolved. The V end was cut by 2 bases, the J end by 1 base, with 9 bases between. CDR1 is MNHNS and CDR2 is SASEGT in the germline V gene. This CDR3 has 15 residues. DNA of the CDR3: TGTGCCAGCAGTGAACCAGGAGGAAGCAATCAGCCCCAGCATTTT. Encoded protein: CASSEPGGSNQPQHF.

J is TRBJ1-4 and V is TRBV21-1. TRBV21-1 is tagged as a pseudogene. The CDR3 is 14 amino acids. CDR3 nucleotide sequence: TGTGCCAGCAGCAAGGGTTGGAGGAGTGAAAAACTGTTTTTT. Encoded protein: CASSKGWRSEKLFF.

This clone was counted between two and nine times. The V gene is TRBV5-1, the J gene TRBJ2-2, with D unresolved. Trimming took off 2 bases at V and 1 base at J, with 6 bases between the two ends. Germline CDR1 reads SGHRS; CDR2 reads YFSETQ. There are 14 residues in the CDR3. The CDR3 nucleotides read TGCGCCAGCAGCTTCAGAGGGAACACCGGGGAGCTGTTTTTT. Protein: CASSFRGNTGELFF.

The rearrangement joins TRBV27 to TRBJ2-7, with D perhaps given as TRBD1 or TRBD2 (5 bases each). This CDR3 region has 15 residues. The V gene's germline CDR1 is MNHEY and CDR2 SMNVEV (reference sequence). V was cut by 3 bases and J by 3 bases, with 15 bases left in between. CDR3 residues: CASSFSRGPLYEQYF. DNA of the CDR3: TGTGCCAGCAGTTTTAGTAGGGGACCACTCTACGAGCAGTACTTC.

The chain carries TRBV6-4 and TRBJ2-2; 8 nucleotides align to TRBD1. CDR1 MRHNA and CDR2 SNTAGT come from the germline V gene. The CDR3 loop spans 14 amino acids. Trimming cost V 3 bases and J 3 bases; bases outside gene matches: 0. The CDR3 sequence: CASSEGQDTGELFF. CDR3 nucleotides: TGTGCCAGCAGTGAGGGACAGGACACCGGGGAGCTGTTTTTT.